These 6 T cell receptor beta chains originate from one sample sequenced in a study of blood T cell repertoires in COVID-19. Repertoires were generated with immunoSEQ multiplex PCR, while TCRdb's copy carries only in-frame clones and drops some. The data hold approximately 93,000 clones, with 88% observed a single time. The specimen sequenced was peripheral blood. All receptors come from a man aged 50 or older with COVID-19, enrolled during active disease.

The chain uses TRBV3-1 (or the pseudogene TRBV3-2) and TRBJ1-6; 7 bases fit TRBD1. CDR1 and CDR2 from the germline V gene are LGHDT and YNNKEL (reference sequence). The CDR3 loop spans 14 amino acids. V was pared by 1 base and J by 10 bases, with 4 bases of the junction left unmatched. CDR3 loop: CASSQGQGWSPLHF. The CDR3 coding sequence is TGTGCCAGCAGCCAAGGACAGGGTTGGTCACCCCTCCACTTT.

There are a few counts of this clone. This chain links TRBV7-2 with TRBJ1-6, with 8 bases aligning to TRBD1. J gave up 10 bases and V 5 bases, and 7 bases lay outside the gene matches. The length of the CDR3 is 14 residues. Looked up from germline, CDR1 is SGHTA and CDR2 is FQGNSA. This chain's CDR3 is CASSPGQGLSPLHF. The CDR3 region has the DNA TGTGCCAGCAGCCCCGGACAGGGCCTATCACCCCTCCACTTT. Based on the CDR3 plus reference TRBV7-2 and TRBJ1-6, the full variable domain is GAGVSQSPSNKVTEKGKDVELRCDPISGHTALYWYRQSLGQGLEFLIYFQGNSAPDKSGLPSDRFSAERTGGSVSTLTIQRTQQEDSAVYLCASSPGQGLSPLHFGNGTRLTVT.

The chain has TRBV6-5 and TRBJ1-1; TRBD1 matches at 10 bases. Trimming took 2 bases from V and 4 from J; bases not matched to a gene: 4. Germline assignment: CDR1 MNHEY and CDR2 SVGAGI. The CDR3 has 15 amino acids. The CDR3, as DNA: TGTGCCAGCAGTTACGCCGGGACAGGGGTCACTGAAGCTTTCTTT. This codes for CASSYAGTGVTEAFF.

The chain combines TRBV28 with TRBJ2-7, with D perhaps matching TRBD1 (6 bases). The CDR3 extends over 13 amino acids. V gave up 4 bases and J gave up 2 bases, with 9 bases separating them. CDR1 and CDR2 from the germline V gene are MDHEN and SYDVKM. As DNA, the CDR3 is TGTGCCAGCAGTTCCGACAGGCCCTACGAGCAGTACTTC. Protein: CASSSDRPYEQYF.

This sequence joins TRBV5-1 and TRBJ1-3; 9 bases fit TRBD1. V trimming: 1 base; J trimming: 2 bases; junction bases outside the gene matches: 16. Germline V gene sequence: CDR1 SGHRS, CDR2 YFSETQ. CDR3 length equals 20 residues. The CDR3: CASSLREVTGGSVAGNTIYF. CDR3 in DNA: TGCGCCAGCAGCTTGAGGGAAGTAACAGGGGGCTCGGTCGCTGGAAACACCATATATTTT.

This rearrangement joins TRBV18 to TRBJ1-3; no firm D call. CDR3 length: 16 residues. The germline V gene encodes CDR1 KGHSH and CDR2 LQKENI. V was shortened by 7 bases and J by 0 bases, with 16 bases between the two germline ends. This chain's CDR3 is CASLRDILLSGNTIYF. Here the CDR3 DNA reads TGTGCCAGCTTACGGGATATTTTACTCTCTGGAAACACCATATATTTT.